The T cell receptor beta chain described here comes from a study of brain T cells in children with intractable seizures. Points from the study as a whole: Absence of clones before surgery may stem from lower sequencing depth. Viral specificity was inferred only from CDR3 similarity; HCMV serostatus was unknown.

Details on this clone: Its antigen is not known.

V was clipped by 0 bases and J by 5 bases, with 13 bases between them. The CDR3 spans 15 residues. CDR1 and CDR2 from the germline V gene are LGHNA and YNFKEQ. Clones were read by immunoSEQ multiplex PCR, and TCRdb kept only the in-frame ones, dropping some. This sample has tens of thousands of clones, with around nine tenths found just once. The source is a girl aged 2 to 10 with Rasmussen encephalitis and intractable seizures. V gene TRBV4-2 combines with J gene TRBJ1-1; unclear D gene. Material: peripheral blood, obtained at surgery. CDR3 sequence: CASSQELWQLTEAFF. The CDR3 DNA reads TGTGCCAGCAGCCAAGAACTTTGGCAGCTAACTGAAGCTTTCTTT.